The clone carrying this TCR beta chain was detected once. As yet, its antigen is unknown. The sample comes from a study of STAT3 mutations in large granular lymphocyte leukemia. The study's findings and limits: In several patients, dominant TCR clone burden exceeded STAT3 mutant burden, suggesting STAT3 mutation arose secondarily. All newly emerging clones after therapy were STAT3 wild type. Some patients had persisting codominant clonotypes that could mask small clones. Every T-LGLL patient had at least one immunodominant TCRbeta clonotype.

CDR3 length equals 12 residues. V lost 4 bases, J lost 7 bases, and 2 bases stayed unmatched. The germline V gene encodes CDR1 SGHNT and CDR2 YYREEE (reference sequence). Each sample's TCRbeta library yielded on average around 41,000 productive templates. Clones were read by immunoSEQ multiplex PCR, and TCRdb kept only the in-frame ones, dropping some. The sample lists approximately 10,000 clones; nearly 90% were seen once. V is TRBV5-4 and J is TRBJ2-5; 9 nucleotides line up with TRBD2. This TCR was recovered from a man aged 60 to 75 with T-cell large granular lymphocyte leukemia. Some clones in this sample may be carry-over from other donors' samples. Sequencing used peripheral blood mononuclear cells. CDR3 residues: CASSQAGGTQYF. The CDR3 DNA is TGTGCCAGCAGCCAAGCGGGAGGGACCCAGTACTTC.